This passage covers 17 T cell receptor beta chains from one sample sequenced in a study of Graves' ophthalmopathy and Graves' hyperthyroidism. RNA transcripts provided the template for amplifying TCR beta CDR3 regions. First-round RT-PCR used HTBI primers; second-round multiplex PCR followed. TCRdb called the multiplex PCR reads again in MiXCR, with one record for every CDR3 protein. Found here are about 600,000 distinct CDR3 sequences, 35% to 45% of them singletons; the top ten hold about 4.2%. Source material: peripheral blood or thyroid tissue (not recorded which). The source is an adult man with Graves' hyperthyroidism.

A few counts support this clonotype. The V gene is TRBV5-1, the J gene TRBJ1-1; maybe TRBD1 (5 bases). Per germline, CDR1 SGHRS and CDR2 YFSETQ. The CDR3 is 13 residues long. V shed 4 bases and J shed 2 bases, with 9 bases lying between them. Written as DNA, the CDR3 is TGCGCCAGCAGCATGGACATAAACACTGAAGCTTTCTTT. Protein: CASSMDINTEAFF.

This clonotype was seen more than once but under ten times. This chain links TRBV5-5 with TRBJ2-1, with TRBD2 identical over 10 bases. The trim removed 2 bases at V and 1 base at J, leaving 6 bases unmatched. Germline CDR1 SGHKS, CDR2 YYEKEE (reference sequence). The length of the CDR3 is 17 residues. CDR3 amino acids: CASSFARLAGSYNEQFF. CDR3 nucleotide sequence: TGTGCCAGCAGCTTCGCCAGACTAGCGGGTTCCTACAATGAGCAGTTCTTC.

A note on this clonotype: Its ends do not fully match the called genes, so a read error is possible. This rearrangement joins TRBV24-1 to TRBJ1-1, with D possibly TRBD1 on 6 matching bases. From germline, CDR1 is KGHDR and CDR2 SFDVKD. The CDR3 totals 13 residues. Here the CDR3 DNA reads TGTGCCTCCAGTGACATTCAGGGGACTGAAGCTTTCTTT. This codes for CASSDIQGTEAFF.

The V and J genes are TRBV15 and TRBJ2-5; the D is unclear. There are 10 residues in the CDR3. Germline V gene lookup returns CDR1 LNHNV and CDR2 YYDKDF (reference sequence). The V end lost 3 bases, the J end lost 7 bases, and 3 bases lay between the germline ends. The CDR3 region is CATSSRTQYF. DNA of the CDR3: TGTGCCACCAGCAGTAGGACCCAGTACTTC.

This clonotype occurred many times. The rearrangement links TRBV2 to TRBJ1-6, with D tentatively TRBD1 (5 bases). This CDR3 contains 13 residues. CDR1 and CDR2 (germline): SNHLY, FYNNEI. Trimming left V 7 bases short and J 7 bases short, with 11 bases between. The chain's CDR3 is CASTGGRNSPLHF. CDR3 in DNA: TGTGCCAGCACTGGGGGAAGGAATTCACCCCTCCACTTT.

This clonotype was seen many times. The V and J genes are TRBV18 and TRBJ1-2; no reliable D call. Trimming took off 5 bases at V and 8 bases at J, with 15 bases between the two ends. Per the germline V gene, CDR1 is KGHSH and CDR2 is LQKENI. There are 13 residues in the CDR3. The CDR3 sequence is CASSTYRSKGYTF. The DNA of the CDR3 is TGTGCCAGCTCAACCTACAGATCCAAGGGCTACACCTTC. Looking up the rest from reference TRBV18 and TRBJ1-2 gives the full variable domain: NAGVMQNPRHLVRRRGQEARLRCSPMKGHSHVYWYRQLPEEGLKFMVYLQKENIIDESGMPKERFSAEFPKEGPSILRIQQVVRGDSAAYFCASSTYRSKGYTFGSGTRLTVV.

This clonotype was picked up many times. The chain couples TRBV20-1 to TRBJ2-7, with D possibly matching TRBD2 (6 bases). Germline-derived CDR1 and CDR2 are DFQATT and SNEGSKA (reference sequence). CDR3 length: 16 residues. V lost 2 bases to trimming and J lost 3 bases, with 20 bases between them. The CDR3 loop reads CSARTLSKTGLYEQYF. DNA for the CDR3: TGCAGTGCTAGAACTTTGTCGAAAACGGGACTCTACGAGCAGTACTTC.

The table lists this clonotype with many counts. J is TRBJ2-7 and V is TRBV29-1; D possibly corresponds to TRBD1 (6 bases). Germline values: CDR1 SQVTM, CDR2 ANQGSEA. V lost 4 bases and J 3 bases, leaving 10 bases between the germline ends. The CDR3 has 12 residues. CDR3 coding DNA: TGCAGCGTTGTAGGGGGATTCTACGAGCAGTACTTC. Translated, it gives CSVVGGFYEQYF.

The sample holds a few counts of this clonotype. This chain links TRBV10-3 with TRBJ2-3, with a tentative D call TRBD2 (6 bases). This CDR3 spans 15 amino acids. The germline V gene has CDR1 ENHRY and CDR2 SYGVKD. V was clipped by 6 bases and J by 2 bases, with 15 bases between them. CDR3 DNA: TGTGCCATCAGCGACCCGGGACTCCACACAGATACGCAGTATTTT. Its translation is CAISDPGLHTDTQYF.

The sample holds many counts of this clonotype. The chain combines TRBV6-4 with TRBJ1-2; 9 bases agree with TRBD1. V lost 7 bases and J lost 7; bases outside the gene matches: 13. The CDR3 loop spans 15 amino acids. CDR1 and CDR2 (germline): MRHNA, SNTAGT. DNA for the CDR3: TGTGCCAGCATTAACAGGCCGGGACAGGGAAGTGGCTACACCTTC. This encodes CASINRPGQGSGYTF.

The rearrangement uses TRBV4-2 and TRBJ2-7; 9 nucleotides line up with TRBD1. This CDR3 spans 15 amino acids. Germline loops: CDR1 LGHNA, CDR2 YNFKEQ. V was clipped by 1 base and J by 3 bases; unmatched bases: 4. The CDR3 region is CASSQGDRGDYEQYF. DNA of the CDR3: TGTGCCAGCAGCCAAGGAGACAGGGGGGACTACGAGCAGTACTTC.

The chain has TRBV29-1 and TRBJ2-7; 9 positions agree with TRBD2. Germline V gene data show CDR1 as SQVTM and CDR2 as ANQGSEA. The CDR3 runs 15 residues. CDR3 protein: CSPFRTWTSAYEQYF. The CDR3, as DNA: TGCAGTCCATTCAGAACCTGGACTAGCGCCTACGAGCAGTACTTC.

This clonotype was found many times. J is TRBJ2-7 and V is TRBV7-9, with D unclear. The ends were cut back, 2 bases at V and 3 bases at J, with 11 bases in the middle. Germline CDR1 reads SEHNR; CDR2 reads FQNEAQ (reference sequence). The length of the CDR3 is 14 residues. The CDR3 protein is CASSLSGSYYEQYF. Here the CDR3 DNA reads TGTGCCAGCAGCTTATCGGGCAGTTACTACGAGCAGTACTTC. Based on the CDR3 plus reference TRBV7-9 and TRBJ2-7, the full variable domain is DTGVSQNPRHKITKRGQNVTFRCDPISEHNRLYWYRQTLGQGPEFLTYFQNEAQLEKSRLLSDRFSAERPKGSFSTLEIQRTEQGDSAMYLCASSLSGSYYEQYFGPGTRLTVT.

As regards this clonotype: The conserved final phenylalanine or tryptophan is absent from the CDR3, which likely points to a read error. The V gene is TRBV5-5, the J gene TRBJ1-5, with D possibly matching TRBD1 (5 bases). The germline CDR1 and CDR2 sequences are SGHKS and YYEKEE (reference sequence). V was clipped by 4 bases and J by 4 bases, with 15 bases between them. CDR3 length equals 15 residues. The CDR3 is CASSEGRGLNQPQHS. CDR3 nucleotide sequence: TGTGCCAGCAGCGAAGGCCGGGGCCTGAATCAGCCCCAGCATTCT.

This clonotype was found once. The junction and the germline gene differ at one end; a read error may be behind it. J is TRBJ1-5 and V is TRBV7-2; D is undetermined. Germline CDR1 reads SGHTA; CDR2 reads FQGNSA. CDR3 size: 10 residues. CDR3 amino acids: CASSESPQLF. The CDR3 coding sequence is TGTGCCAGCAGTGAAAGTCCTCAGCTTTTT.

V is TRBV6-2 or TRBV6-3 and J is TRBJ2-5; 8 nucleotides line up with TRBD2. Germline V gene lookup returns CDR1 MNHEY and CDR2 SVGEGT. CDR3 size: 15 residues. With 0 bases clipped from V and 5 bases from J, the junction kept 5 bases outside the gene matches. The CDR3 DNA reads TGTGCCAGCAGTTACTCGCGGGGGGATGGGGAGACCCAGTACTTC. Its translation: CASSYSRGDGETQYF.

The sample holds many counts of this clonotype. CDR3 region: CASSLSVALSTEAFF. DNA of the CDR3: TGTGCCAGCAGCTTATCGGTCGCCCTCTCCACTGAAGCTTTCTTT. This chain links TRBV7-9 with TRBJ1-1; D gene unclear. The ends were cut back, 2 bases at V and 4 bases at J, with 14 bases in the middle. CDR1 and CDR2 from the germline V gene are SEHNR and FQNEAQ (reference sequence). CDR3 size: 15 residues.